This TCR beta chain was sequenced for a study of a mutant IDH1 vaccine in newly diagnosed glioma. Study context: All eight of the vaccinations patients received fell in weeks 1, 3, 5, 7, 11, 15, 19 and 23. Whole-study findings and limits: Roughly 92% of patients showed vaccine-induced immune responses across multiple MHC alleles.

Time point in this sample: week 5, during vaccination. All doses held 300 ug of mutant IDH1 20-mer peptide, with topical imiquimod. Germline V CDR1 and CDR2: SGHDT, YYEEEE. The CDR3 loop spans 16 amino acids. V lost 4 bases, J lost 7 bases, and 12 bases stayed unmatched. Note on this clone: Its antigen is not known.

The assay was immunoSEQ multiplex PCR, and TCRdb's table has in-frame clones only and misses some. This sample has 40,000 to 60,000 clones; over 75% occur once, and the top ten carry approximately 2%. The sequencing here drew on PBMCs, taken from a glioma patient whose treatment included an IDH1 peptide vaccine. This chain connects TRBV5-6 to TRBJ2-1, with 9 positions matching TRBD1. The sequence came from a woman in her forties with glioma. CDR3 loop: CASSIRQGDLNNEQFF. The CDR3 DNA reads as TGTGCCAGCAGCATAAGACAGGGGGACTTGAATAATGAGCAGTTCTTC.